The sequence of this T cell receptor beta chain was determined in a study of identical twins. Study-level points and caveats: The authors drew conclusions from cross-sectional statistical analysis rather than following the same donors. A lower insertion count was a feature of abundant cord blood beta clonotypes, with no such feature in memory repertoires.

Ten or more counts support this clonotype. Its cognate antigen is unknown. TCRdb called the 5' RACE reads again in MiXCR, with one record for every CDR3 protein. Here the sample spans about 700,000 distinct CDR3 sequences, 8.5% to 9% being singletons. The CDR3 runs 15 residues. With 0 bases removed from V and 1 base from J, the gap between germline ends came to 8 bases. Germline assignment: CDR1 LGHNA and CDR2 YSLEER. The same specimen was also included in a second study, on yellow fever vaccine responses in identical twins. That study adds: Twins' vaccine T cell responses reportedly seemed partly convergent and partly personalized.

The sample consisted of PBMCs. The V call is TRBV4-3, the J call TRBJ2-3; D unclear. This TCR came from a woman between 18 and 29 years old in good health. DNA for the CDR3: TGCGCCAGCAGCCAAGAACTCCAGCGCACAGATACGCAGTATTTT. This encodes CASSQELQRTDTQYF.